This T cell receptor (beta chain) was identified in a study of OX40 agonist ivuxolimab in advanced cancers. Study information: The patients received ivuxolimab by intravenous route every 2 weeks at 0.01 to 10 mg/kg. Notes on the study in general: In a subset of nonresponders, normalized T-cell clonal expansion was also low.

A word on this clone: Its antigen is currently unknown.

The data were produced by immunoSEQ multiplex PCR, yet TCRdb's version contains in-frame clones alone and is incomplete. In the table there are tens of thousands of clones, approximately 90% of which are singletons. Looked up from germline, CDR1 is SGHTA and CDR2 is FQGNSA. The CDR3 is made up of 13 amino acids. V shed 2 bases and J shed 8 bases, with 9 bases lying between them. The chain recombines TRBV7-2 with TRBJ1-4; D might be TRBD1 (5 bases). Source: CD4+ or CD8+ T cells sorted from blood, taken in a trial of the OX40 agonist ivuxolimab. The TCR sequence derives from an adult with an advanced solid tumor such as melanoma, head and neck, liver or kidney cancer. DNA of the CDR3: TGTGCCAGCAGCTTACCGGGACCCGAAAAACTGTTTTTT. Amino acid sequence: CASSLPGPEKLFF.